This TCR beta chain was sequenced during a study of blood T cell repertoires in COVID-19. Trimming cost V 0 bases and J 6 bases; bases outside gene matches: 10. Germline CDR1 and CDR2: LGHDT and YNNKEL (reference sequence). The CDR3 totals 17 residues. In the original analysis: Reference gene primer amplification yielded estimated nucleated cell counts. Clones were read by immunoSEQ multiplex PCR, and TCRdb kept only the in-frame ones, dropping some. Clone size and the V and J calls come from that table; the DNA yielded D and trimming. The repertoire holds approximately 92,000 clones, with 80% as singletons.

Sequenced sample: peripheral blood. The receptor comes from a man aged 50-60 years who had recovered from COVID-19. The V and J genes are TRBV3-1 (or the pseudogene TRBV3-2) and TRBJ2-2; 7 bases fit TRBD2. The CDR3 DNA follows: TGTGCCAGCAGCCAAGATCGGGTAGCGGGTAGGCCCGGGGAGCTGTTTTTT. This codes for CASSQDRVAGRPGELFF.